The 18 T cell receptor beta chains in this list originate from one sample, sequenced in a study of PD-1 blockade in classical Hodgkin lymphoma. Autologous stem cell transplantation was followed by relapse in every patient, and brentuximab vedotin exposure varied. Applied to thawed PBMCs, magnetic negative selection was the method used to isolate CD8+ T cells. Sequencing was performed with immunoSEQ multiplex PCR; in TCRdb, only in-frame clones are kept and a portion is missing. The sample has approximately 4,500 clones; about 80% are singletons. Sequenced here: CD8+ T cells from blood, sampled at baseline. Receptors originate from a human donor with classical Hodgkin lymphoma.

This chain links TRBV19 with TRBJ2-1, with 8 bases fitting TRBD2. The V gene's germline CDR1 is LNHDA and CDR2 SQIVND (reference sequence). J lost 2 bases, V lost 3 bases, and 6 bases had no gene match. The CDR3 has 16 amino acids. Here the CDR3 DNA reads TGTGCCAGTAGTATTACGGGAGCGGGAGCCTACAATGAGCAGTTCTTC. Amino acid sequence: CASSITGAGAYNEQFF.

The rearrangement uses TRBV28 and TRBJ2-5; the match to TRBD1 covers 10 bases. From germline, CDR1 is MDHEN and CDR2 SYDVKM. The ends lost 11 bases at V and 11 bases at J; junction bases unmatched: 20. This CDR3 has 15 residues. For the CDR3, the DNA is TGTGCCGGGGGGCCTCCGGGACAGGGGTCGGGGGAGCAGTACTTC. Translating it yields CAGGPPGQGSGEQYF.

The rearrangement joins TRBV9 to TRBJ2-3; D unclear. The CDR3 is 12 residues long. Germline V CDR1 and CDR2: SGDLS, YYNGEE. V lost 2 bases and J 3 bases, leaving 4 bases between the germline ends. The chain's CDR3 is CASSVTTDTQYF. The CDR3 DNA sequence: TGTGCCAGCAGCGTGACGACAGATACGCAGTATTTT.

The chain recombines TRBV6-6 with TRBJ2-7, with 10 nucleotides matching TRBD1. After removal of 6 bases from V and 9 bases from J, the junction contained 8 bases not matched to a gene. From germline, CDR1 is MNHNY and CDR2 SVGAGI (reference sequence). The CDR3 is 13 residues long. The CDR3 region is CASRGQGGDGQYF. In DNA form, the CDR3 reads TGTGCCAGCAGAGGACAGGGGGGGGATGGGCAGTACTTC.

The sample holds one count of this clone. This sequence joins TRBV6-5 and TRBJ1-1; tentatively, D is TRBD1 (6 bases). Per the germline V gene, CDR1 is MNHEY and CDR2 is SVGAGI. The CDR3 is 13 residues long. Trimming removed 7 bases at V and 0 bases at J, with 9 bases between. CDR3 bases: TGTGCCAGCAAGTCAGGGGTGAACACTGAAGCTTTCTTT. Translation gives CASKSGVNTEAFF.

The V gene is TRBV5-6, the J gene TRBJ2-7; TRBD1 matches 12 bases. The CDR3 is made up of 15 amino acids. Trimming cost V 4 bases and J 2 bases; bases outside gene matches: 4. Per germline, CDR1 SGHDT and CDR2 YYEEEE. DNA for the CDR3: TGTGCCAGCAGCCCAGGGACAGGGGGCCCCTACGAGCAGTACTTC. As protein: CASSPGTGGPYEQYF. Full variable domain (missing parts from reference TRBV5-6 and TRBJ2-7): DAGVTQSPTHLIKTRGQQVTLRCSPKSGHDTVSWYQQALGQGPQFIFQYYEEEERQRGNFPDRFSGHQFPNYSSELNVNALLLGDSALYLCASSPGTGGPYEQYFGPGTRLTVT.

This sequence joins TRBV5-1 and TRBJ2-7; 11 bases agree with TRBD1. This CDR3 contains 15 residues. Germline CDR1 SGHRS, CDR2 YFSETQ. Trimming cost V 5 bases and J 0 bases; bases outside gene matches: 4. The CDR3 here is CASRSDRGPSYEQYF. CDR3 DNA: TGCGCCAGCAGGTCGGACAGGGGGCCCTCCTACGAGCAGTACTTC.

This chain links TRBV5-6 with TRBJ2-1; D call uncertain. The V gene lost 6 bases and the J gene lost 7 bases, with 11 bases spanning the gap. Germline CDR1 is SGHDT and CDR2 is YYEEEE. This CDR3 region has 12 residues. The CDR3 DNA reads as TGTGCCAGCACCCTTGGGTTTAATGAGCAGTTCTTC. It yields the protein CASTLGFNEQFF.

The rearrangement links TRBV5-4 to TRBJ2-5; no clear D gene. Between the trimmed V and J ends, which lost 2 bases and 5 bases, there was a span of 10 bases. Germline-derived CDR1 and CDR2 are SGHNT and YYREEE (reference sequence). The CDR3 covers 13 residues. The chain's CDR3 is CASSFRSGETQYF. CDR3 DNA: TGTGCCAGCAGCTTCCGCAGTGGGGAGACCCAGTACTTC.

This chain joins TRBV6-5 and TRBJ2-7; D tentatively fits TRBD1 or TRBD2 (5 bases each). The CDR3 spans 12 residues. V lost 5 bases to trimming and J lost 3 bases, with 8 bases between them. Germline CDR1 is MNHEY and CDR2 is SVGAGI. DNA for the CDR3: TGTGCCAGCAGTGGGACCGTCTACGAGCAGTACTTC. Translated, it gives CASSGTVYEQYF.

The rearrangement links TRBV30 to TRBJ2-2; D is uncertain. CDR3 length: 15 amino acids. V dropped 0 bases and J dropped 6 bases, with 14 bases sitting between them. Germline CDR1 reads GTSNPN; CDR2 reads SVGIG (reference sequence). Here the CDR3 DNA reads TGTGCCTGGAGTGTCATGGACCCCGCCGCCGGGGAGCTGTTTTTT. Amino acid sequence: CAWSVMDPAAGELFF.

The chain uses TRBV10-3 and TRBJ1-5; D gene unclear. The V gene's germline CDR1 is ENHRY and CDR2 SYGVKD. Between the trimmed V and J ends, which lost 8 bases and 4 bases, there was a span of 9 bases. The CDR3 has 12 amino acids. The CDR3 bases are TGTGCCATCGGCGGAAAGAATCAGCCCCAGCATTTT. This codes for CAIGGKNQPQHF.

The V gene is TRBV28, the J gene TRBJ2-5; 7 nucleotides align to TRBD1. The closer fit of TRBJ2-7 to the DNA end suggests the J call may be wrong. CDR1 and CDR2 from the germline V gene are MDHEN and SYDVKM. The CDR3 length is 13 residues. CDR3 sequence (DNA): TGTGCCAGCAGCCCGGGACAGCTCTACGAGCAGTACTTC. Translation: CASSPGQLYEQYF.

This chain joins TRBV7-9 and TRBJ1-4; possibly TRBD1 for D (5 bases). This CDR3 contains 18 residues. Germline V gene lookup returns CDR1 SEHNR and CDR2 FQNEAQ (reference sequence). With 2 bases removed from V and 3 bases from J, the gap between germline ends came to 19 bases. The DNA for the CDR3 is TGTGCCAGCAGCTTATGGAACAGGCCCATGATTGCTAATGAAAAACTGTTTTTT. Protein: CASSLWNRPMIANEKLFF.

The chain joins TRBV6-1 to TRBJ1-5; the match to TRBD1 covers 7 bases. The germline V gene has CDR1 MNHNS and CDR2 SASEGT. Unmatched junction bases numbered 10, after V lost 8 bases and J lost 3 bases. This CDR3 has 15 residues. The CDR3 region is CASRGQAPFNQPQHF. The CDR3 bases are TGTGCCAGCCGCGGACAGGCACCCTTCAATCAGCCCCAGCATTTT.

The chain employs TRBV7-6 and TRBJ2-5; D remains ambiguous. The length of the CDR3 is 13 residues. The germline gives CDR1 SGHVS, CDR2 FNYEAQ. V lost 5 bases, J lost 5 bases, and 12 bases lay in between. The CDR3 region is CASSPDIFETQYF. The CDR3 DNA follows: TGTGCCAGCAGCCCTGACATATTCGAGACCCAGTACTTC.

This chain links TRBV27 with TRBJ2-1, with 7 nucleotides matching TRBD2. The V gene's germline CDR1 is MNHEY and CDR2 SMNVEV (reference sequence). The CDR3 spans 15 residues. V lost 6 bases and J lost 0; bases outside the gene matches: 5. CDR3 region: CASRPLAASYNEQFF. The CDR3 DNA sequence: TGTGCCAGCAGGCCTCTAGCGGCCTCCTACAATGAGCAGTTCTTC.

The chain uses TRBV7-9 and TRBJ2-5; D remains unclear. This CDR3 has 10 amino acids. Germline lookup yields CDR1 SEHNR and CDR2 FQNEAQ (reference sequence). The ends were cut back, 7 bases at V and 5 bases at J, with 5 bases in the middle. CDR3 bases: TGTGCCAGCAAAGGGGAGACCCAGTACTTC. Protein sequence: CASKGETQYF.